The 24 T cell receptor beta chains below come from one sample, sequenced in a study of intratumoral heterogeneity in liver cancer. Profiling relied on immunoSEQ multiplex PCR, and the TCRdb table lists in-frame clones only, not all of them. The profile covers 20,000 or so clones, with just under 75% appearing a single time and 17% taken by the ten largest. Sequencing used tumor-adjacent normal tissue, obtained before any cancer treatment. These receptor sequences come from a woman between 70 and 85 years old with hepatocellular carcinoma.

This clone was detected only once. This rearrangement joins TRBV5-6 to TRBJ1-6; D possibly corresponds to TRBD1 (6 bases). Germline CDR1 SGHDT, CDR2 YYEEEE. The ends were cut back, 0 bases at V and 6 bases at J, with 10 bases in the middle. CDR3 length: 15 residues. In DNA form, the CDR3 reads TGTGCCAGCAGCTTGGGGTCAGGGGTTAATTCACCCCTCCACTTT. This encodes CASSLGSGVNSPLHF.

The DNA of the CDR3 is TGTGCCAGTAGTATGTACCGGGGCACTGAAGCTTTCTTT. Translated: CASSMYRGTEAFF. V gene TRBV19 combines with J gene TRBJ1-1; D call uncertain. The CDR3 is 13 residues long. From germline, CDR1 is LNHDA and CDR2 SQIVND (reference sequence). Trimming pared 3 bases from V and 4 bases from J, leaving 9 bases between.

The chain is built from TRBV19 and TRBJ1-1; D not certain. The germline gives CDR1 LNHDA, CDR2 SQIVND (reference sequence). This CDR3 region has 12 residues. Trimming took off 2 bases at V and 6 bases at J, with 7 bases between the two ends. Here the CDR3 reads CASSINGAEAFF. In nucleotides, the CDR3 is TGTGCCAGTAGTATAAATGGTGCTGAAGCTTTCTTT.

In its sample, this clone was seen a few times. The J gene is TRBJ1-2, the V gene TRBV6-5; D is unclear. The CDR3 is made up of 13 amino acids. Trimming took 6 bases from V and 2 from J, leaving 10 bases between them. CDR1 is MNHEY and CDR2 is SVGAGI in the germline V gene. CDR3 nucleotide sequence: TGTGCCAGCAGCCAAACACAGAACTATGGCTACACCTTC. Its translation is CASSQTQNYGYTF.

Here the CDR3 reads CASSLAEDRGLSPDTQYF. CDR3 bases: TGCGCCAGCAGCTTGGCAGAGGACAGGGGGCTTTCCCCAGATACGCAGTATTTT. This chain joins TRBV5-1 and TRBJ2-3, with 11 bases aligning to TRBD1. From germline, CDR1 is SGHRS and CDR2 YFSETQ. CDR3 length: 18 residues. Trimming took 0 bases from V and 4 from J; bases not matched to a gene: 10.

CDR3 sequence reads: CASSLARGTQYF. The CDR3 DNA reads TGCGCCAGCAGCTTAGCGCGAGGAACCCAGTACTTC. The rearrangement links TRBV5-1 to TRBJ2-5; no firm D call. The CDR3 consists of 12 residues. The germline V gene encodes CDR1 SGHRS and CDR2 YFSETQ. Trimming pared 2 bases from V and 8 bases from J, leaving 10 bases between. The full variable domain, its missing parts supplied by reference TRBV5-1 and TRBJ2-5, is KAGVTQTPRYLIKTRGQQVTLSCSPISGHRSVSWYQQTPGQGLQFLFEYFSETQRNKGNFPGRFSGRQFSNSRSEMNVSTLELGDSALYLCASSLARGTQYFGPGTRLLVL.

The chain's CDR3 is CASSQSLAGNEQFF. CDR3 sequence (DNA): TGTGCCAGCAGCCAATCGCTAGCGGGCAATGAGCAGTTCTTC. The J gene is TRBJ2-1, the V gene TRBV14; 8 bases are shared with TRBD2. This CDR3 contains 14 residues. Per germline, CDR1 SGHDN and CDR2 FVKESK. V lost 2 bases to trimming and J lost 6 bases; unmatched junction nucleotides: 3.

The chain employs TRBV3-1 (or the pseudogene TRBV3-2) and TRBJ2-3; D is uncertain. V dropped 0 bases and J dropped 9 bases, with 10 bases sitting between them. The CDR3 contains 13 residues. Germline assignment: CDR1 LGHDT and CDR2 YNNKEL (reference sequence). This chain's CDR3 is CASSQDRAPTQYF. The CDR3, as DNA: TGTGCCAGCAGCCAAGATAGGGCGCCGACGCAGTATTTT.

CDR3: CASSPPTARVTGELFF. CDR3 nucleotides: TGTGCCAGCTCACCACCGACAGCCCGGGTCACCGGGGAGCTGTTTTTT. The chain uses TRBV18 and TRBJ2-2; perhaps TRBD1 as D (5 bases). The CDR3 consists of 16 residues. The germline V and J ends were trimmed by 0 bases and 4 bases, with 12 bases remaining between them. Germline loops: CDR1 KGHSH, CDR2 LQKENI.

This clone has only one observation. The rearrangement links TRBV19 to TRBJ1-1; D is uncertain. This CDR3 spans 13 amino acids. Trimming pared 5 bases from V and 6 bases from J, leaving 13 bases between. CDR1 is LNHDA and CDR2 is SQIVND in the germline V gene (reference sequence). The CDR3 bases are TGTGCCAGTAGTTTCGGAAGAATACCTGAAGCTTTCTTT. This translates into CASSFGRIPEAFF. Drawing the rest from reference TRBV19 and TRBJ1-1, the complete variable domain is DGGITQSPKYLFRKEGQNVTLSCEQNLNHDAMYWYRQDPGQGLRLIYYSQIVNDFQKGDIAEGYSVSREKKESFPLTVTSAQKNPTAFYLCASSFGRIPEAFFGQGTRLTVV.

The chain couples TRBV10-2 to TRBJ2-7; D might be TRBD2 (6 bases). Germline V gene data show CDR1 as WSHSY and CDR2 as SAAADI. The germline V and J ends were trimmed by 2 bases and 0 bases, with 11 bases remaining between them. The CDR3 is made up of 15 amino acids. CDR3 sequence reads: CASSERDGGSYEQYF. The CDR3 DNA reads as TGCGCCAGCAGTGAGAGGGACGGGGGCTCCTACGAGCAGTACTTC.

The chain uses TRBV6-5 and TRBJ1-4, with 7 bases identical to TRBD1. Germline CDR1 MNHEY, CDR2 SVGAGI. V trimming: 6 bases; J trimming: 9 bases; junction bases outside the gene matches: 10. The CDR3 is 14 residues long. The CDR3 DNA follows: TGTGCCAGCAGCCAAAAGACAGGGTTGAAAAAACTGTTTTTT. This codes for CASSQKTGLKKLFF.

By share, this clone counts as medium-sized. The CDR3 is CATSRSYSEQYF. CDR3 DNA: TGTGCCACCAGCAGATCTTATAGCGAGCAGTACTTC. The rearrangement uses TRBV15 and TRBJ2-7; no definite D call. This CDR3 comprises 12 residues. V lost 2 bases and J lost 6, with 8 bases in between. Germline loops: CDR1 LNHNV, CDR2 YYDKDF (reference sequence).

There are a few counts of this clone. The chain combines TRBV2 with TRBJ1-6; 8 positions match TRBD1. The CDR3 has 15 residues. From germline, CDR1 is SNHLY and CDR2 FYNNEI. Trimming took 3 bases from V and 9 from J; bases not matched to a gene: 7. DNA of the CDR3: TGTGCCAGCAGTGACCAGGGACAGGAAGGTTCACCCCTCCACTTT. Protein product: CASSDQGQEGSPLHF. Drawing the rest from reference TRBV2 and TRBJ1-6, the complete variable domain is EPEVTQTPSHQVTQMGQEVILRCVPISNHLYFYWYRQILGQKVEFLVSFYNNEISEKSEIFDDQFSVERPDGSNFTLKIRSTKLEDSAMYFCASSDQGQEGSPLHFGNGTRLTVT.

CDR3: CASSLAGGPINEQFF. In DNA form, the CDR3 reads TGTGCCAGCAGCTTAGCGGGAGGGCCTATCAATGAGCAGTTCTTC. The chain has TRBV2 and TRBJ2-1, with 11 bases that match TRBD2. The CDR3 consists of 15 residues. The germline V gene encodes CDR1 SNHLY and CDR2 FYNNEI. Trimming took 6 bases from V and 6 from J; bases not matched to a gene: 7.

The chain employs TRBV7-9 and TRBJ2-1; 9 bases map to TRBD2. The V gene end was trimmed by 3 bases and the J gene end by 9 bases; junction bases not matched to a gene: 15. This CDR3 comprises 17 residues. Looked up from germline, CDR1 is SEHNR and CDR2 is FQNEAQ (reference sequence). CDR3 nucleotide sequence: TGTGCCAGCAGCTTCCGTGTTAGCGGGAGTGTTATGGGTGAGCAGTTCTTC. It specifies CASSFRVSGSVMGEQFF.

This sequence joins TRBV15 and TRBJ2-5; 7 bases are shared with TRBD1. CDR3 length: 16 amino acids. Looked up from germline, CDR1 is LNHNV and CDR2 is YYDKDF (reference sequence). With 0 bases clipped from V and 5 bases from J, the junction kept 9 bases outside the gene matches. CDR3 sequence (DNA): TGTGCCACCAGCAGAGATCGAGTAGCCAGGGGGGAGACCCAGTACTTC. It specifies CATSRDRVARGETQYF.

The sample holds one count of this clone. V and J are TRBV28 and TRBJ2-2; no reliable D call. The V end was cut by 7 bases, the J end by 0 bases, with 3 bases between. From germline, CDR1 is MDHEN and CDR2 SYDVKM. The CDR3 contains 12 residues. Written as DNA, the CDR3 is TGTGCCAGCAACACGAACACCGGGGAGCTGTTTTTT. Translating gives CASNTNTGELFF.

This chain joins TRBV18 and TRBJ1-1, with D unclear. The CDR3 contains 13 residues. CDR1 is KGHSH, CDR2 LQKENI, per germline. V lost 3 bases, J lost 1 base, and 6 bases lay in between. The CDR3 bases are TGTGCCAGCTCACCTCGACAGAACACTGAAGCTTTCTTT. Its protein is CASSPRQNTEAFF.

This rearrangement joins TRBV5-6 to TRBJ2-2; TRBD1 aligns across 7 bases. The germline gives CDR1 SGHDT, CDR2 YYEEEE. Trimming took 1 base from V and 5 from J; bases not matched to a gene: 5. The CDR3 sequence is 15 residues long. CDR3 nucleotides: TGTGCCAGCAGCTTGTTGAGGGGGCTGACCGGGGAGCTGTTTTTT. Translating gives CASSLLRGLTGELFF. Full variable domain (missing parts from reference TRBV5-6 and TRBJ2-2): DAGVTQSPTHLIKTRGQQVTLRCSPKSGHDTVSWYQQALGQGPQFIFQYYEEEERQRGNFPDRFSGHQFPNYSSELNVNALLLGDSALYLCASSLLRGLTGELFFGEGSRLTVL.

The CDR3 spells CASSPLFADGYTF. CDR3 DNA: TGTGCCAGCAGCCCCCTTTTCGCGGATGGCTACACCTTC. The gene calls are TRBV28 and TRBJ1-2; D not resolved. The germline V gene encodes CDR1 MDHEN and CDR2 SYDVKM. Deletions cut 6 bases from V and 6 bases from J, with 14 bases between. The CDR3 extends over 13 amino acids.

Of note for this clone: At one end the junction does not follow the germline gene, possibly because of a read error. The gene calls are TRBV6-1 and TRBJ1-6, with a possible D match to TRBD1 (5 bases). There are 12 residues in the CDR3. Germline lookup yields CDR1 MNHNS and CDR2 SASEGT. DNA for the CDR3: TGTGCCAGCAGAGAAGGGGCGGCACCCCTCCACTTT. Translation: CASREGAAPLHF.

This rearrangement joins TRBV29-1 to TRBJ1-4; weak D call: TRBD1 (5 bases). The CDR3 has 13 residues. Trimming cost V 7 bases and J 8 bases, with 17 bases left between them. Per germline, CDR1 SQVTM and CDR2 ANQGSEA. The DNA of the CDR3 is TGCAGCGCCACCGGGGGGGGTGAGGAAAAACTGTTTTTT. This encodes CSATGGGEEKLFF.

In its sample, this clone is medium-sized. Written as DNA, the CDR3 is TGTGCCAGCAGCCAAACGGGATACGAGCAGTACTTC. Its protein product is CASSQTGYEQYF. V gene TRBV3-1 (or the pseudogene TRBV3-2) combines with J gene TRBJ2-7, with a possible D match to TRBD2 (5 bases). CDR3 length: 12 residues. The V end was cut by 2 bases, the J end by 4 bases, with 6 bases between. CDR1 and CDR2 (germline): LGHDT, YNNKEL (reference sequence).